This T cell receptor beta chain was sequenced for a study of cytomegalovirus exposure and HLA in healthy donors. Study-level points and caveats: It was shown in a later analysis that HLA-associated TCR beta chains were more clonally expanded than other, equally common chains. A few chains tied to CMV proved CMV antigen-specific in vitro.

Germline CDR1 and CDR2: SNHLY and FYNNEI. This CDR3 has 15 amino acids. Trimming removed 3 bases from V and 3 bases from J; junction bases left unmatched: 8. It was with 60 Vbeta and 13 Jbeta primers that the PCR ran. The assay was immunoSEQ multiplex PCR, and TCRdb's table has in-frame clones only and misses some. The sample carries about 190,000 clones, approximately 80% recorded once. As for this clone: The target antigen is unknown. This specimen includes other DNA sequences encoding the same CDR3.

This TCR came from a young woman in good health and CMV-seropositive. The sequencing input was PBMCs. The rearrangement uses TRBV2 and TRBJ2-7, with 7 bases fitting TRBD1. As DNA, the CDR3 is TGTGCCAGCAGTGAGCGACAGGGTCTCGGCTACGAGCAGTACTTC. This codes for CASSERQGLGYEQYF. Filled out from reference TRBV2 and TRBJ2-7, the complete variable domain reads EPEVTQTPSHQVTQMGQEVILRCVPISNHLYFYWYRQILGQKVEFLVSFYNNEISEKSEIFDDQFSVERPDGSNFTLKIRSTKLEDSAMYFCASSERQGLGYEQYFGPGTRLTVT.